Below are 24 T cell receptor beta chains sequenced from a single sample in a study of blood T cells in healthy people across ages (dated by TCRdb to the mid-2010s). To prepare the library, 5' RACE was applied. The sample was run on an Illumina HiSeq 2500. The second PCR ran for about 7 to 11 cycles and used a J-beta primer mix along with a sample-barcoded 5' primer. In TCRdb, the public reads were trimmed at Q25 with fastp and aligned with MiXCR, with productive beta chains retained. Records with the same CDR3 protein are collapsed into one entry carrying the most frequent genes and DNA. This sample gives some 290,000 distinct CDR3 sequences in total; 25% to 30% of them show up just once. The ten largest account for approximately 28% of the sample. Sequenced sample: blood. All receptors derive from an older woman in good health.

The chain has TRBV5-1 and TRBJ1-1; 9 nucleotides agree with TRBD1. There are 14 residues in the CDR3. The J segment lost 6 bases and the V segment lost 4 bases, leaving 7 bases of the junction unmatched. Germline V gene lookup returns CDR1 SGHRS and CDR2 YFSETQ. The CDR3 spells CASSTGTGSSEAFF. DNA of the CDR3: TGCGCCAGCAGCACGGGGACAGGGAGCTCTGAAGCTTTCTTT.

This clonotype was observed a few times. The rearrangement joins TRBV20-1 to TRBJ2-1, with 8 bases matching TRBD2. This CDR3 spans 15 amino acids. Germline V gene lookup returns CDR1 DFQATT and CDR2 SNEGSKA (reference sequence). V lost 3 bases, J lost 8 bases, and 12 bases stayed unmatched. The CDR3 sequence: CSARGPVSGNYEQFF. The CDR3, as DNA: TGCAGTGCTAGGGGGCCTGTTAGCGGGAACTATGAGCAGTTCTTC.

This clonotype was observed a handful of times. The V call is TRBV4-2, the J call TRBJ1-1, with D uncertain. Looked up from germline, CDR1 is LGHNA and CDR2 is YNFKEQ. V lost 4 bases and J 3 bases, leaving 9 bases between the germline ends. The CDR3 loop spans 13 amino acids. This chain's CDR3 is CASSRQRDTEAFF. CDR3 sequence (DNA): TGTGCCAGCAGCCGACAACGGGACACTGAAGCTTTCTTT.

The chain joins TRBV7-3 to TRBJ1-2; D perhaps matches TRBD1 (5 bases). Germline CDR1 and CDR2: SGHTA and FQGTGA. The ends were cut back, 2 bases at V and 2 bases at J, with 12 bases in the middle. The length of the CDR3 is 15 residues. The CDR3 coding sequence is TGTGCCAGCAGCTTAGGCCCGGACATGAACTATGGCTACACCTTC. Translating gives CASSLGPDMNYGYTF.

This clonotype has only a few counts. The chain combines TRBV6-1 with TRBJ2-5; 8 nucleotides line up with TRBD1. This CDR3 is built from 15 residues. The J segment lost 1 base and the V segment lost 3 bases, leaving 4 bases of the junction unmatched. CDR1 is MNHNS and CDR2 is SASEGT in the germline V gene. DNA for the CDR3: TGTGCCAGCAGTGATCCGGACAGGGTCCAAGAGACCCAGTACTTC. Protein product: CASSDPDRVQETQYF.

This clonotype has only a few counts. V usage is TRBV20-1 and J usage is TRBJ2-5; a possible D gene is TRBD2 (5 bases). Germline V lookup: CDR1 DFQATT, CDR2 SNEGSKA (reference sequence). The CDR3 runs 12 residues. V was trimmed by 6 bases and J by 2 bases, leaving 10 bases between them. The CDR3, as DNA: TGCAGTGCCGAGGGCTGGCAAGAGACCCAGTACTTC. This translates into CSAEGWQETQYF.

V and J are TRBV20-1 and TRBJ2-1, with TRBD2 matching over 9 bases. In germline, CDR1 is DFQATT, CDR2 SNEGSKA (reference sequence). The CDR3 loop spans 14 amino acids. V shed 3 bases and J 7 bases; nucleotides not matched to a gene: 7. CDR3 residues: CSARSNLAGNEQFF. The CDR3 DNA is TGCAGTGCTAGGTCCAACCTAGCGGGGAATGAGCAGTTCTTC.

The chain recombines TRBV5-1 with TRBJ1-6; TRBD1 might be the D (5 bases). This CDR3 spans 14 amino acids. Germline CDR1 and CDR2: SGHRS and YFSETQ. V shed 4 bases and J shed 10 bases, with 15 bases lying between them. For the CDR3, the DNA is TGCGCCAGCAGCCTCGAAGACAGCAAATCACCCCTCCACTTT. Translation gives CASSLEDSKSPLHF.

This clonotype was observed a few times. The CDR3 sequence: CASSFLGGNTGELFF. CDR3 DNA sequence: TGTGCCAGCAGCTTTCTAGGGGGGAACACCGGGGAGCTGTTTTTT. The chain joins TRBV7-3 to TRBJ2-2, with a weak D call TRBD1 (6 bases). Germline CDR1 is SGHTA and CDR2 is FQGTGA. The V gene lost 3 bases and the J gene lost 1 base, with 9 bases spanning the gap. This CDR3 region has 15 residues.

This clonotype was observed a few times. This chain links TRBV3-1 with TRBJ1-1, with D possibly matching TRBD1 (6 bases). CDR1 LGHDT and CDR2 YNNKEL come from the germline V gene (reference sequence). With 5 bases removed from V and 5 bases from J, the gap between germline ends came to 15 bases. This CDR3 comprises 14 residues. The CDR3 DNA reads TGTGCCAGCAGCTCCAGGGGTTCGTTGACTGAAGCTTTCTTT. Amino acids: CASSSRGSLTEAFF. The full variable domain, rest sourced from reference TRBV3-1 and TRBJ1-1, is DTAVSQTPKYLVTQMGNDKSIKCEQNLGHDTMYWYKQDSKKFLKIMFSYNNKELIINETVPNRFSPKSPDKAHLNLHINSLELGDSAVYFCASSSRGSLTEAFFGQGTRLTVV.

This clonotype was found a few times. The chain is built from TRBV5-1 and TRBJ2-5; TRBD1 agrees at 8 bases. The CDR3 covers 16 residues. Germline CDR1 SGHRS, CDR2 YFSETQ. The junction had 13 bases not matched to a gene; V was cut back by 2 bases and J by 7 bases. CDR3 bases: TGCGCCAGCAGCTTCCCAGGACAGGGTGAGGTTGGGACCCAGTACTTC. This sequence encodes CASSFPGQGEVGTQYF.

This clonotype occurred a few times. The rearrangement links TRBV6-2 or TRBV6-3 to TRBJ1-5, with D perhaps matching TRBD1 (5 bases). The CDR3 runs to 16 residues. Germline values: CDR1 MNHEY, CDR2 SVGEGT. V shed 8 bases and J shed 0 bases, with 17 bases lying between them. CDR3 sequence reads: CASAPGHLYSNQPQHF. For the CDR3, the DNA is TGTGCCAGCGCTCCGGGGCACCTCTATAGCAATCAGCCCCAGCATTTT.

The CDR3 loop reads CASSRQLGSYNEQFF. CDR3 nucleotides: TGTGCCAGCAGCCGGCAACTAGGCTCCTACAATGAGCAGTTCTTC. This rearrangement joins TRBV4-2 to TRBJ2-1; tentative D call: TRBD2 (5 bases). Germline assignment: CDR1 LGHNA and CDR2 YNFKEQ. Trimming took 4 bases from V and 0 from J, leaving 10 bases between them. The CDR3 sequence is 15 residues long.

This clonotype was seen a few times. V usage is TRBV7-9 and J usage is TRBJ2-3; the D gene is possibly TRBD2 (5 bases). V was shortened by 5 bases and J by 1 base, with 16 bases between the two germline ends. Germline lookup yields CDR1 SEHNR and CDR2 FQNEAQ (reference sequence). This CDR3 contains 16 residues. CDR3 sequence (DNA): TGTGCCAGCAGCACACTAGAGGGCCGTCGCACAGATACGCAGTATTTT. It specifies CASSTLEGRRTDTQYF.

This clonotype was counted a few times. The chain recombines TRBV6-2 or TRBV6-3 with TRBJ2-5, with 9 bases fitting TRBD1. TRBJ2-7 explains the end of the DNA better; the J call may be wrong. The CDR3 runs 14 residues. Germline lookup yields CDR1 MNHEY and CDR2 SVGEGT. CDR3 nucleotides: TGTGCCAGCAGTCGTCCGGGACAGGGCTACGAGCAGTACTTC. This encodes CASSRPGQGYEQYF.

V is TRBV6-1 and J is TRBJ1-3; no firm D call. The germline gives CDR1 MNHNS, CDR2 SASEGT. The germline V and J ends were trimmed by 2 bases and 2 bases, with 10 bases remaining between them. CDR3 length: 15 residues. CDR3 loop: CASSEFGRPGNTIYF. The DNA for the CDR3 is TGTGCCAGCAGTGAATTTGGGAGACCTGGAAACACCATATATTTT.

This clonotype has a count of ten or more. This chain uses TRBV6-6 with TRBJ2-7; TRBD2 agrees at 7 bases. The germline V gene encodes CDR1 MNHNY and CDR2 SVGAGI (reference sequence). The CDR3 is made up of 15 amino acids. The V and J ends lost 2 bases and 5 bases, in that order; junction bases with no gene match: 9. The CDR3 spells CASSYGRGSVNEQYF. The DNA for the CDR3 is TGTGCCAGCAGTTACGGTCGCGGGAGCGTCAACGAGCAGTACTTC.

This clonotype was counted a few times. A much bigger clone sits one base away, suggesting this may be a read error. V is TRBV29-1 and J is TRBJ2-2; 9 bases are shared with TRBD2. Germline CDR1 is SQVTM and CDR2 is ANQGSEA. This CDR3 is built from 15 residues. In nucleotides, the CDR3 is TGCAGCGTTGTAGGGGCTAGCGGGAACATCGGGGAGCTGTTTTTT. It translates to CSVVGASGNIGELFF.

This clonotype was detected only once. CDR3 amino acids: CSAPMGGRNEQFF. The CDR3 DNA reads TGCAGTGCTCCCATGGGCGGGAGGAATGAGCAGTTCTTC. The rearrangement joins TRBV20-1 to TRBJ2-1; 8 bases agree with TRBD2. The CDR3 is made up of 13 amino acids. With 5 bases clipped from V and 7 bases from J, the junction kept 7 bases outside the gene matches. Germline CDR1 and CDR2: DFQATT and SNEGSKA (reference sequence).

The chain is built from TRBV7-9 and TRBJ1-1, with D possibly matching TRBD1 (5 bases). Looked up from germline, CDR1 is SEHNR and CDR2 is FQNEAQ (reference sequence). Trimming removed 4 bases from V and 5 bases from J, with 17 bases in between. This CDR3 is 15 amino acids long. The CDR3 loop is CASSSPGDGATEAFF. The CDR3 DNA follows: TGTGCCAGCAGCTCTCCGGGTGACGGGGCTACTGAAGCTTTCTTT.

The V call is TRBV20-1, the J call TRBJ2-5; D might be TRBD2 (6 bases). The CDR3 contains 15 residues. Per germline, CDR1 DFQATT and CDR2 SNEGSKA (reference sequence). The V and J ends lost 1 base and 4 bases respectively, with 16 bases between them. The CDR3 sequence is CSARVGGLRGETQYF. In nucleotides, the CDR3 is TGCAGTGCTAGAGTCGGAGGGCTGAGGGGAGAGACCCAGTACTTC.

About this clonotype: At one of its ends the junction is not consistent with the germline gene, which may arise from a read error. V and J are TRBV29-1 and TRBJ1-1; 8 bases agree with TRBD1. Germline assignment: CDR1 SQVTM and CDR2 ANQGSEA. The CDR3 contains 13 residues. The CDR3 loop reads CSSRTGLNTEAFF. Here the CDR3 DNA reads TGCAGCTCTCGGACAGGGTTGAACACTGAAGCCTTCTTT.

This chain connects TRBV20-1 to TRBJ2-5; D not resolved. Germline values: CDR1 DFQATT, CDR2 SNEGSKA (reference sequence). There are 12 residues in the CDR3. Trimming shortened V by 5 bases and J by 0 bases, and 7 bases separated the two germline ends. The CDR3: CSAPRNQETQYF. The CDR3 nucleotides read TGCAGTGCTCCCCGGAACCAAGAGACCCAGTACTTC.

The rearrangement joins TRBV4-1 to TRBJ1-1, with 7 positions matching TRBD1. The J segment lost 3 bases and the V segment lost 6 bases, leaving 10 bases of the junction unmatched. CDR1 and CDR2 (germline): MGHRA, YSYEKL. This CDR3 has 15 amino acids. The CDR3 coding sequence is TGCGCCAGCAGGGCAGAGACAGGGAGGGACACTGAAGCTTTCTTT. This encodes CASRAETGRDTEAFF.